This T cell receptor (beta chain) was profiled in a study of cytomegalovirus exposure and HLA in healthy donors. Study outcomes and limitations: At a 0.05 false discovery rate, a later analysis found approximately 15,000 TCR beta sequences to be associated with HLA alleles. Equally common other TCR beta chains were less clonally expanded than HLA-associated ones, a later analysis found.

Amplification used 60 Vbeta primers and 13 Jbeta primers. Using immunoSEQ multiplex PCR, the repertoire was profiled, and TCRdb retains in-frame clones only, with some absent. The sample records 150,000 to 200,000 clones, approximately 77% being singletons. A note on this clone: Antigen: not known.

Trimming stripped 7 bases from V and 8 bases from J, with 26 bases between. The germline V gene has CDR1 SEHNR and CDR2 FQNEAQ (reference sequence). The CDR3 spans 16 residues. This receptor was taken from a male donor in good health and CMV-seropositive. Sequencing input: PBMCs. The chain couples TRBV7-9 to TRBJ1-2, with D possibly matching TRBD1 (5 bases). The CDR3 sequence is CASTVSRGVGQDGYTF. DNA of the CDR3: TGTGCCAGCACCGTATCAAGAGGAGTGGGGCAGGACGGCTACACCTTC. Supplemented by reference TRBV7-9 and TRBJ1-2, the full variable domain reads DTGVSQNPRHKITKRGQNVTFRCDPISEHNRLYWYRQTLGQGPEFLTYFQNEAQLEKSRLLSDRFSAERPKGSFSTLEIQRTEQGDSAMYLCASTVSRGVGQDGYTFGSGTRLTVV.